Here is one T cell receptor (beta chain) with its context. Antigen specificity is unknown. This specimen comes from a study of vaccination effects on CD4 cells after COVID-19. The wider study: PBMC cultures contained over 1.5 million cells per well, 9 to 10 IU/ml IL-2 and around 9.3 ug/ml peptides. Study outcomes and limitations: Nearly all vaccine-induced clones in healthy recipients recognized only SARS-CoV-2. Among infection- and vaccine-induced clones, marked clonal contraction occurred late after vaccination.

The table came from immunoSEQ multiplex PCR; TCRdb's copy has only in-frame clones and leaves some out. The sample yields 50,000 to 80,000 clones, 65% to 80% seen once. CDR3 length: 12 residues. V lost 4 bases to trimming and J lost 6 bases, with 9 bases between them. Isolation of CD4+ T cells took place after about nine days of culture. BNT162b2 vaccine or mRNA-1273 vaccine was given to participants in two doses. This sequence joins TRBV12-3 or TRBV12-4 and TRBJ1-1; no reliable D call. Sequenced here: CD4+ T cells from PBMCs cultured without peptide, sampled after COVID-19 vaccination. This TCR derives from a human donor who received a COVID-19 vaccine. The CDR3 sequence is CASSSDIAEAFF. The DNA for the CDR3 is TGTGCCAGCAGTTCCGACATAGCTGAAGCTTTCTTT.